A single sample gave rise to the 18 T cell receptor beta chains below, sequenced in a study of cytotoxic CD8 clonotypes in ibrutinib-treated CLL. Clones were sequenced by immunoSEQ multiplex PCR, and TCRdb holds only the in-frame ones, with some missing. The data show around 70,000 clones, 75% to 95% seen once. The material was PBMCs, obtained after 12 months of ibrutinib treatment. The receptors stem from a human donor with chronic lymphocytic leukemia.

This chain connects TRBV5-1 to TRBJ1-2, with D unclear. CDR1 is SGHRS and CDR2 is YFSETQ in the germline V gene. CDR3 length equals 15 residues. Trimming took off 3 bases at V and 1 base at J, with 13 bases between the two ends. CDR3 bases: TGCGCCAGCAGCTCCCGAGAAACAGTTAACTATGGCTACACCTTC. It is translated as CASSSRETVNYGYTF.

CDR3 loop: CAISEVGTGGDGYTF. The CDR3 DNA is TGTGCCATCAGTGAGGTCGGGACAGGGGGCGATGGCTACACCTTC. This chain links TRBV10-3 with TRBJ1-2; 12 bases are shared with TRBD1. This CDR3 region has 15 residues. Germline CDR1 is ENHRY and CDR2 is SYGVKD. Trimming at V came to 2 bases and at J to 6 bases, leaving 4 bases not matched to a gene.

This clone was observed a handful of times. The chain carries TRBV11-3 and TRBJ2-7; 7 bases match TRBD1. The germline CDR1 and CDR2 sequences are SGHNT and YENEEA. V was clipped by 2 bases and J by 0 bases; unmatched bases: 7. The CDR3 extends over 16 amino acids. The CDR3 coding sequence is TGTGCCAGCAGCTTAACAGGGACAGCGATCTCCTACGAGCAGTACTTC. Amino acids: CASSLTGTAISYEQYF. The full variable domain, with the rest looked up from reference TRBV11-3 and TRBJ2-7, is EAGVVQSPRYKIIEKKQPVAFWCNPISGHNTLYWYLQNLGQGPELLIRYENEEAVDDSQLPKDRFSAERLKGVDSTLKIQPAELGDSAVYLCASSLTGTAISYEQYFGPGTRLTVT.

The chain links TRBV11-3 to TRBJ2-3; 7 bases agree with TRBD1. Germline CDR1 SGHNT, CDR2 YENEEA. This CDR3 has 14 residues. V lost 3 bases, J lost 6 bases, and 6 bases stayed unmatched. As DNA, the CDR3 is TGTGCCAGCAGCTTGGGACAGCTTGGGGATACGCAGTATTTT. This sequence encodes CASSLGQLGDTQYF.

The chain links TRBV9 to TRBJ2-1; 11 positions match TRBD2. Germline V CDR1 and CDR2: SGDLS, YYNGEE. V shed 4 bases and J 3 bases; nucleotides not matched to a gene: 18. The length of the CDR3 is 20 residues. CDR3 amino acids: CASSPMTSGAPTLFYNEQFF. In DNA form, the CDR3 reads TGTGCCAGCAGCCCAATGACTAGCGGGGCTCCCACATTATTCTACAATGAGCAGTTCTTC.

This sequence joins TRBV11-3 and TRBJ2-1; D perhaps matches TRBD2 (6 bases). The germline CDR1 and CDR2 sequences are SGHNT and YENEEA. This CDR3 spans 15 amino acids. The V end lost 5 bases, the J end lost 4 bases, and 15 bases lay between the germline ends. This chain's CDR3 is CASSGTGTSYNEQFF. The CDR3 nucleotides read TGTGCCAGCAGCGGTACCGGGACTTCATACAATGAGCAGTTCTTC.

The chain carries TRBV27 and TRBJ2-1; maybe TRBD1 (5 bases). CDR3 length: 14 amino acids. Germline CDR1 reads MNHEY; CDR2 reads SMNVEV (reference sequence). V lost 8 bases and J lost 8, with 19 bases in between. CDR3 region: CASSPWGAFDEQFF. The CDR3 nucleotides are TGTGCCAGCTCTCCCTGGGGCGCGTTCGATGAGCAGTTCTTC.

This clone was observed once. The chain uses TRBV19 and TRBJ1-2; D unclear. V lost 6 bases and J lost 0, with 14 bases in between. The CDR3 loop spans 15 amino acids. CDR1 and CDR2 from the germline V gene are LNHDA and SQIVND (reference sequence). The CDR3 DNA reads as TGTGCCAGTAGCTCAGGAGCAGTCCCTAACTATGGCTACACCTTC. It specifies CASSSGAVPNYGYTF.

The genes are TRBV4-2 and TRBJ1-1, with D unresolved. The CDR3 sequence is 16 residues long. Germline lookup yields CDR1 LGHNA and CDR2 YNFKEQ. Trimming took 5 bases from V and 0 from J, leaving 16 bases between them. The CDR3 loop is CASSEQTGVMNTEAFF. The CDR3 bases are TGTGCCAGCAGCGAGCAGACCGGGGTCATGAACACTGAAGCTTTCTTT.

The rearrangement links TRBV6-5 to TRBJ1-2; 8 bases map to TRBD1. The CDR3 is made up of 15 amino acids. The J segment lost 0 bases and the V segment lost 6 bases, leaving 6 bases of the junction unmatched. Germline V gene sequence: CDR1 MNHEY, CDR2 SVGAGI. Written as DNA, the CDR3 is TGTGCCAGCAGGGAGACAGGGGTCCCTAACTATGGCTACACCTTC. It codes for CASRETGVPNYGYTF.

CDR3 nucleotide sequence: TGTGCCAGCAGTTTCTACAGGGGAGTAGGGGGCTACACCTTC. This gives the protein CASSFYRGVGGYTF. J is TRBJ1-2 and V is TRBV28, with TRBD1 matching 7 bases. CDR1 is MDHEN, CDR2 SYDVKM, per germline. Trimming removed 3 bases from V and 8 bases from J; junction bases left unmatched: 9. The CDR3 runs to 14 residues.

This chain uses TRBV10-3 with TRBJ2-3; D ambiguous. The germline V gene has CDR1 ENHRY and CDR2 SYGVKD. The CDR3 totals 15 residues. V dropped 0 bases and J dropped 0 bases, with 7 bases sitting between them. The CDR3 DNA reads TGTGCCATCAGTGAGTCGAGTCGGAGCACAGATACGCAGTATTTT. Translating it yields CAISESSRSTDTQYF.

This sequence joins TRBV29-1 and TRBJ2-7; 9 bases map to TRBD1. The germline gives CDR1 SQVTM, CDR2 ANQGSEA. After removal of 6 bases from V and 4 bases from J, the junction contained 16 bases not matched to a gene. This CDR3 is built from 16 residues. The CDR3 DNA follows: TGCAGCGTGGCCGGGGGACAGGGAGGTTGGAGTTACGAGCAGTACTTC. Its protein is CSVAGGQGGWSYEQYF.

This chain's CDR3 is CASTLDRGDEKLFF. CDR3 nucleotides: TGTGCCAGCACCCTGGACAGGGGGGACGAAAAACTGTTTTTT. The chain employs TRBV5-4 and TRBJ1-4; 10 bases line up with TRBD1. With 6 bases clipped from V and 8 bases from J, the junction kept 7 bases outside the gene matches. Germline loops: CDR1 SGHNT, CDR2 YYREEE (reference sequence). The CDR3 consists of 14 residues.

The chain recombines TRBV11-1 with TRBJ1-2; D is uncertain. Trimming stripped 5 bases from V and 6 bases from J, with 19 bases between. CDR1 is SGHAT and CDR2 is FQDESV in the germline V gene (reference sequence). This CDR3 has 15 residues. This CDR3 reads CASSPALSSFHGYTF. The DNA of the CDR3 is TGTGCCAGCAGCCCAGCCCTCTCAAGTTTCCATGGCTACACCTTC.

The rearrangement links TRBV4-3 to TRBJ1-5; 7 bases are a match to TRBD1. The germline V gene has CDR1 LGHNA and CDR2 YSLEER. The V gene end was trimmed by 0 bases and the J gene end by 6 bases; junction bases not matched to a gene: 5. The CDR3 is 15 residues long. Here the CDR3 DNA reads TGCGCCAGCAGCCAAGATGTGCAGGGGGGTCAGCCCCAGCATTTT. Its translation: CASSQDVQGGQPQHF.

The chain uses TRBV19 and TRBJ2-1, with 12 bases aligning to TRBD2. Germline V gene lookup returns CDR1 LNHDA and CDR2 SQIVND (reference sequence). The trim removed 7 bases at V and 3 bases at J, leaving 10 bases unmatched. The CDR3 extends over 17 amino acids. Written as DNA, the CDR3 is TGTGCCAGTAAAAGGGGGCTGACTAGCGGGAGCTACAATGAGCAGTTCTTC. Its protein product is CASKRGLTSGSYNEQFF.

This clone was seen a handful of times. CDR3 protein: CASSLTGTGNQPQHF. The CDR3 DNA reads as TGCGCCAGCAGCTTGACCGGGACAGGGAATCAGCCCCAGCATTTT. The chain employs TRBV5-1 and TRBJ1-5; 9 nucleotides match TRBD1. The J segment lost 4 bases and the V segment lost 1 base, leaving 3 bases of the junction unmatched. Germline loops: CDR1 SGHRS, CDR2 YFSETQ. The CDR3 is 15 residues long. The entire variable domain, with the rest obtained from reference TRBV5-1 and TRBJ1-5, is as follows: KAGVTQTPRYLIKTRGQQVTLSCSPISGHRSVSWYQQTPGQGLQFLFEYFSETQRNKGNFPGRFSGRQFSNSRSEMNVSTLELGDSALYLCASSLTGTGNQPQHFGDGTRLSIL.